These 25 T cell receptor beta chains were sequenced from one sample in a study of blood T cell repertoires in COVID-19. Clones were sequenced by immunoSEQ multiplex PCR, and TCRdb holds only the in-frame ones, with some missing. The table shows fewer than 350,000 clones, with 75% to 90% occurring only once. Sequencing used PBMCs or T cells enriched from blood (not recorded which). These TCRs come from a woman under 40 with acute COVID-19.

V and J are TRBV2 and TRBJ2-5; 7 nucleotides match TRBD1. The V gene's germline CDR1 is SNHLY and CDR2 FYNNEI. The V and J ends lost 6 bases and 1 base, in that order; junction bases with no gene match: 2. The CDR3 length is 13 residues. The CDR3 bases are TGTGCCAGCAGCTGGGACAGCCAAGAGACCCAGTACTTC. It yields the protein CASSWDSQETQYF.

The chain employs TRBV29-1 and TRBJ2-5; maybe TRBD2 (6 bases). V was trimmed by 4 bases and J by 5 bases, leaving 20 bases between them. This CDR3 contains 15 residues. The germline CDR1 and CDR2 sequences are SQVTM and ANQGSEA. CDR3 residues: CSVAYYSGGGETQYF. The CDR3 region has the DNA TGCAGCGTTGCGTACTATAGCGGTGGGGGGGAGACCCAGTACTTC.

The CDR3 DNA is TGTGCCAGCAGTAAACCCGGGACAGGGACAGATACGCAGTATTTT. Protein product: CASSKPGTGTDTQYF. The chain carries TRBV28 and TRBJ2-3; 9 bases are shared with TRBD1. Germline CDR1 is MDHEN and CDR2 is SYDVKM. The CDR3 is 15 amino acids. J was trimmed by 3 bases and V by 5 bases; bases with no gene match: 6.

The rearrangement uses TRBV6-2 or TRBV6-3 and TRBJ2-1; D is uncertain. The germline V and J ends were trimmed by 5 bases and 14 bases, with 22 bases remaining between them. From germline, CDR1 is MNHEY and CDR2 SVGEGT. This CDR3 has 14 residues. The DNA for the CDR3 is TGTGCCAGCAGTGCGCTCATTAGTATTTCACTCGAGTTCTTC. This translates into CASSALISISLEFF.

This chain joins TRBV6-1 and TRBJ2-7; D is possibly TRBD2 (6 bases). Germline V gives CDR1 MNHNS, CDR2 SASEGT. V dropped 0 bases and J dropped 6 bases, with 15 bases sitting between them. The CDR3 contains 15 residues. This CDR3 is CASSEALQEGREQYF. Written as DNA, the CDR3 is TGTGCCAGCAGTGAAGCGCTTCAGGAGGGTCGCGAGCAGTACTTC.

The V and J genes are TRBV25-1 and TRBJ2-5; 7 positions match TRBD2. The junction had 6 bases not matched to a gene; V was cut back by 3 bases and J by 5 bases. CDR3 length: 14 residues. Germline values: CDR1 MGHDK, CDR2 SYGVNS. Written as DNA, the CDR3 is TGTGCCAGCAGTGATTTCGCGGGAGATGAGACCCAGTACTTC. It is translated as CASSDFAGDETQYF.

V usage is TRBV2 and J usage is TRBJ1-1; TRBD1 matches at 8 bases. Germline CDR1 is SNHLY and CDR2 is FYNNEI. The CDR3 length is 14 residues. Trimming took 5 bases from V and 1 from J; bases not matched to a gene: 3. The CDR3 sequence: CASSPGQGNTEAFF. The CDR3 coding sequence is TGTGCCAGCAGTCCCGGACAGGGGAACACTGAAGCTTTCTTT.

The V gene is TRBV5-1, the J gene TRBJ2-2, with 8 bases aligning to TRBD1. The ends lost 7 bases at V and 6 bases at J; junction bases unmatched: 8. The CDR3 is 14 residues long. Germline CDR1 and CDR2: SGHRS and YFSETQ. The CDR3 loop reads CASWTGTVPGELFF. DNA of the CDR3: TGCGCCAGCTGGACAGGGACGGTTCCCGGGGAGCTGTTTTTT.

This chain joins TRBV3-1 (or the pseudogene TRBV3-2) and TRBJ2-5, with 7 positions matching TRBD1. CDR1 is LGHDT and CDR2 is YNNKEL in the germline V gene (reference sequence). Trimming removed 6 bases from V and 2 bases from J; junction bases left unmatched: 9. CDR3 length equals 15 residues. The CDR3 spells CASSPSTGVQETQYF. CDR3 in DNA: TGTGCCAGCAGTCCCAGTACAGGGGTTCAAGAGACCCAGTACTTC.

This chain uses TRBV30 with TRBJ1-3, with D hard to call. The CDR3 is 13 amino acids. CDR1 is GTSNPN and CDR2 is SVGIG in the germline V gene (reference sequence). V was trimmed by 2 bases and J by 3 bases, leaving 8 bases between them. The CDR3: CAWSPLLGNTIYF. CDR3 DNA sequence: TGTGCCTGGAGTCCTTTACTTGGAAACACCATATATTTT.

The chain couples TRBV19 to TRBJ1-6; 7 nucleotides agree with TRBD1. The germline V gene encodes CDR1 LNHDA and CDR2 SQIVND (reference sequence). The CDR3 has 15 residues. The V gene end was trimmed by 3 bases and the J gene end by 5 bases; junction bases not matched to a gene: 4. This chain's CDR3 is CASSIVGQHNSPLHF. The CDR3, as DNA: TGTGCCAGTAGTATCGTGGGACAGCATAATTCACCCCTCCACTTT.

The chain combines TRBV9 with TRBJ2-2; D is undetermined. V lost 0 bases and J lost 5, with 5 bases in between. CDR1 SGDLS and CDR2 YYNGEE come from the germline V gene. CDR3 length: 13 residues. The DNA for the CDR3 is TGTGCCAGCAGCGTAGACGGTACCGGGGAGCTGTTTTTT. It specifies CASSVDGTGELFF.

This chain links TRBV10-3 with TRBJ2-3; the match to TRBD1 covers 7 bases. This CDR3 has 15 amino acids. Germline loops: CDR1 ENHRY, CDR2 SYGVKD. J lost 6 bases, V lost 6 bases, and 12 bases had no gene match. CDR3 loop: CAISDGTEKGDTQYF. Here the CDR3 DNA reads TGTGCCATCAGCGACGGGACAGAGAAGGGGGATACGCAGTATTTT.

The J gene is TRBJ1-5, the V gene TRBV13; D remains unclear. The germline V gene has CDR1 PRHDT and CDR2 FYEKMQ (reference sequence). CDR3 length equals 12 residues. The V gene lost 3 bases and the J gene lost 6 bases, with 6 bases spanning the gap. The CDR3 is CASSLGSQPQHF. The CDR3 DNA reads TGTGCCAGCAGCTTGGGGAGTCAGCCCCAGCATTTT.

The chain is built from TRBV19 and TRBJ1-1, with D uncertain. Germline V gene sequence: CDR1 LNHDA, CDR2 SQIVND (reference sequence). Trimming took 6 bases from V and 1 from J, leaving 12 bases between them. The length of the CDR3 is 14 residues. The CDR3 coding sequence is TGTGCCAGTAGCCGGGATTCACAGAACACTGAAGCTTTCTTT. Translating gives CASSRDSQNTEAFF.

The chain carries TRBV27 and TRBJ1-4, with D possibly matching TRBD1 (6 bases). V was clipped by 1 base and J by 7 bases, with 16 bases between them. In germline, CDR1 is MNHEY, CDR2 SMNVEV (reference sequence). The CDR3 runs 16 residues. The CDR3 coding sequence is TGTGCCAGCAGTTTATGGGGCAAGGGACAACCTGAAAAACTGTTTTTT. Translation gives CASSLWGKGQPEKLFF.

This chain links TRBV15 with TRBJ2-1, with TRBD2 matching over 10 bases. After removal of 0 bases from V and 7 bases from J, the junction contained 9 bases not matched to a gene. The CDR3 runs to 17 residues. Germline values: CDR1 LNHNV, CDR2 YYDKDF (reference sequence). The CDR3 is CATSRDLSSGRTNEQFF. The CDR3 nucleotides read TGTGCCACCAGCAGAGATCTATCTAGCGGGAGAACGAATGAGCAGTTCTTC.

CDR3: CAWRGLSEEKLFF. The CDR3 bases are TGTGCCTGGAGAGGACTTTCGGAGGAAAAACTGTTTTTT. The V gene is TRBV30, the J gene TRBJ1-4; D remains unclear. Germline values: CDR1 GTSNPN, CDR2 SVGIG (reference sequence). V lost 3 bases to trimming and J lost 8 bases, with 13 bases between them. This CDR3 contains 13 residues. Complete variable domain (other parts from reference TRBV30 and TRBJ1-4): SQTIHQWPATLVQPVGSPLSLECTVEGTSNPNLYWYRQAAGRGLQLLFYSVGIGQISSEVPQNLSASRPQDRQFILSSKKLLLSDSGFYLCAWRGLSEEKLFFGSGTQLSVL.

The genes are TRBV15 and TRBJ2-7; TRBD1 matches at 10 bases. From germline, CDR1 is LNHNV and CDR2 YYDKDF (reference sequence). The CDR3 contains 13 residues. Trimming removed 6 bases from V and 5 bases from J; junction bases left unmatched: 4. The CDR3 region has the DNA TGTGCCACCAGTGGGACAGGGGTGGACGAGCAGTACTTC. Its translation is CATSGTGVDEQYF.

The chain joins TRBV28 to TRBJ1-6; D is ambiguous. The V and J ends lost 1 base and 0 bases respectively, with 10 bases between them. Germline loops: CDR1 MDHEN, CDR2 SYDVKM. There are 17 residues in the CDR3. The CDR3 DNA reads as TGTGCCAGCAGTTTATTGTCGGTTACCTCCTATAATTCACCCCTCCACTTT. Its protein is CASSLLSVTSYNSPLHF.

The chain employs TRBV19 and TRBJ2-2, with 9 nucleotides matching TRBD1. With 6 bases clipped from V and 1 base from J, the junction kept 3 bases outside the gene matches. The CDR3 length is 15 residues. The germline V gene encodes CDR1 LNHDA and CDR2 SQIVND (reference sequence). The CDR3 is CASRKDRGNTGELFF. CDR3 DNA: TGTGCCAGTAGAAAGGACAGGGGGAACACCGGGGAGCTGTTTTTT. Full variable domain (outside the CDR3, taken from reference TRBV19 and TRBJ2-2): DGGITQSPKYLFRKEGQNVTLSCEQNLNHDAMYWYRQDPGQGLRLIYYSQIVNDFQKGDIAEGYSVSREKKESFPLTVTSAQKNPTAFYLCASRKDRGNTGELFFGEGSRLTVL.

The V call is TRBV30, the J call TRBJ2-3; perhaps TRBD2 as D (6 bases). With 3 bases removed from V and 1 base from J, the gap between germline ends came to 23 bases. Germline lookup yields CDR1 GTSNPN and CDR2 SVGIG (reference sequence). The CDR3 has 18 amino acids. The CDR3, as DNA: TGTGCCTGGAGGCGGGGACGTCTAGGGATAAAGGGCACAGATACGCAGTATTTT. Its protein product is CAWRRGRLGIKGTDTQYF. The entire variable domain, with the rest obtained from reference TRBV30 and TRBJ2-3, is as follows: SQTIHQWPATLVQPVGSPLSLECTVEGTSNPNLYWYRQAAGRGLQLLFYSVGIGQISSEVPQNLSASRPQDRQFILSSKKLLLSDSGFYLCAWRRGRLGIKGTDTQYFGPGTRLTVL.

This chain joins TRBV3-1 (or the pseudogene TRBV3-2) and TRBJ1-2; 7 bases agree with TRBD1. Germline V CDR1 and CDR2: LGHDT, YNNKEL (reference sequence). V gave up 4 bases and J gave up 5 bases; unmatched junction bases: 10. The CDR3 totals 15 residues. The CDR3 sequence: CASSLARGTTYGYTF. The CDR3, as DNA: TGTGCCAGCAGCCTCGCCAGGGGGACGACTTATGGCTACACCTTC.

The V and J genes are TRBV9 and TRBJ2-1, with D uncertain. V dropped 0 bases and J dropped 10 bases, with 11 bases sitting between them. Germline V gene sequence: CDR1 SGDLS, CDR2 YYNGEE. CDR3 length equals 13 residues. The CDR3 nucleotides read TGTGCCAGCAGCGTAGCCGCGGAACGAGAGCAGTTCTTC. Protein: CASSVAAEREQFF.

This rearrangement joins TRBV5-6 to TRBJ1-4; D unclear. The CDR3 is 13 residues long. Germline V gene data show CDR1 as SGHDT and CDR2 as YYEEEE. V lost 4 bases, J lost 4 bases, and 8 bases lay in between. The CDR3 region has the DNA TGTGCCAGCAGCCCCCGCGGTAATGAAAAACTGTTTTTT. It translates to CASSPRGNEKLFF.